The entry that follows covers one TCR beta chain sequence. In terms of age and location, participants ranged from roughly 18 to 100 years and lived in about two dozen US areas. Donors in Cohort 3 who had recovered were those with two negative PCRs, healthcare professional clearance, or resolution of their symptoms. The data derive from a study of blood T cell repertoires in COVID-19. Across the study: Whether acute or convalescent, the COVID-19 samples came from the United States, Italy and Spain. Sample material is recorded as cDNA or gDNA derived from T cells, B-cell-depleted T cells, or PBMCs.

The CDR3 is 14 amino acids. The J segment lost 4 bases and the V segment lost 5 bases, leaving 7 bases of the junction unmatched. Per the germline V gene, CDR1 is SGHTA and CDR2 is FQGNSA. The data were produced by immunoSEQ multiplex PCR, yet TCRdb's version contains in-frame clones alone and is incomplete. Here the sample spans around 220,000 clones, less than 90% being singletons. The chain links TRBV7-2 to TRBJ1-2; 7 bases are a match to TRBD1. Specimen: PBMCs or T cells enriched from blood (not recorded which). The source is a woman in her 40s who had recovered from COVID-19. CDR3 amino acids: CASSHTGALYGYTF. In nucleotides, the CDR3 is TGTGCCAGCAGCCACACAGGGGCGCTCTATGGCTACACCTTC.